These 2 T cell receptor beta chains came from one sample sequenced in a study of shared clonotypes between healthy human individuals. The method was immunoSEQ multiplex PCR; TCRdb's version includes in-frame clones alone and lacks a portion of them. The table has 1,500,000 or so clones, approximately 98.5% seen once. Source material: naive CD4+ T cells sorted from blood. Subset reported: CD45RA+ positively selected. The receptor source for this set is a man aged 25-40 years in good health.

The gene calls are TRBV28 and TRBJ2-1; D tentatively fits TRBD1 or TRBD2 (5 bases each). The CDR3 extends over 14 amino acids. V lost 3 bases, J lost 6 bases, and 12 bases lay in between. Germline CDR1 reads MDHEN; CDR2 reads SYDVKM. The CDR3 nucleotides read TGTGCCAGCAGTTTCGGGACCCCCGGCAATGAGCAGTTCTTC. As protein: CASSFGTPGNEQFF.

CDR3: CASSDGRGDTQYF. In DNA, the CDR3 is TGTGCCAGCAGTGACGGGAGAGGGGATACGCAGTATTTT. The chain carries TRBV25-1 and TRBJ2-3, with D possibly TRBD2 on 6 matching bases. The CDR3 has 13 amino acids. V was shortened by 3 bases and J by 6 bases, with 10 bases between the two germline ends. The germline V gene encodes CDR1 MGHDK and CDR2 SYGVNS.